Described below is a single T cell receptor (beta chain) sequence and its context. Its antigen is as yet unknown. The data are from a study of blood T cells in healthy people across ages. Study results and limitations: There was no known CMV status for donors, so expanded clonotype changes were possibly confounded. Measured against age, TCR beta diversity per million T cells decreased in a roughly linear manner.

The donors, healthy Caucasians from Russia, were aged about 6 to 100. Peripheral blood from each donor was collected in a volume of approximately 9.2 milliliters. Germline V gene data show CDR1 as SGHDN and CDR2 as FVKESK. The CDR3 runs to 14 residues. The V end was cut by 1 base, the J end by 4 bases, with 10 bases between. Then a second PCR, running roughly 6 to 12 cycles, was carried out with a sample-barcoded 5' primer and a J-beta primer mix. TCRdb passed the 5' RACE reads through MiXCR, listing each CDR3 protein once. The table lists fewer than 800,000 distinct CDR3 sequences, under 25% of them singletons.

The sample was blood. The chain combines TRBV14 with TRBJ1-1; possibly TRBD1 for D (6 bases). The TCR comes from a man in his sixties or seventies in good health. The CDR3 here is CASSQVNRATEAFF. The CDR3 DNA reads TGTGCCAGCAGCCAAGTGAACAGGGCCACTGAAGCTTTCTTT.